This TCR beta chain was sequenced for a study of response to subunit inactivated influenza vaccine. The study, taken as a whole, reports: Authors suggested that a seasonal influenza vaccination recruits few new T cells each time.

On this clonotype itself: Antigen specificity is unknown.

TCRdb re-called the RT-PCR reads through MiXCR, storing one row per CDR3 protein. The sample records a few hundred thousand distinct CDR3 sequences, approximately 20% being singletons. The sequence was collected from a man in his fifties or sixties who received an inactivated influenza vaccine. The material was PBMCs from blood, obtained less than 22 months after vaccination.

DNA of the CDR3: TGCAGTGCTAGAGGATGGGGTGGGGTCGAAAAACTGTTTTTT. It translates to CSARGWGGVEKLFF. This sequence joins TRBV20-1 and TRBJ1-4; D gene uncertain. The CDR3 consists of 14 residues. The V gene lost 1 base and the J gene lost 8 bases, with 14 bases spanning the gap. Germline V gene lookup returns CDR1 DFQATT and CDR2 SNEGSKA (reference sequence).